This T cell receptor (beta chain) was sequenced during a study of cytotoxic CD8 clonotypes in ibrutinib-treated CLL. The V end lost 1 base, the J end lost 1 base, and 7 bases lay between the germline ends. Germline V gene sequence: CDR1 SGHTA, CDR2 FQGNSA. The CDR3 runs 14 residues. With respect to this clone: Its matching antigen is unknown.

Clones were sequenced by immunoSEQ multiplex PCR, and TCRdb holds only the in-frame ones, with some missing. The table has fewer than 30,000 clones, about two thirds seen once. The study's findings and limits: In comparison with age-matched healthy donors, baseline clonality was higher and tracked circulating CD8+ T-cell counts. In sustained-remission versus progressing patients, sampling times differed.

The gene calls are TRBV7-2 and TRBJ1-1; D is undetermined. This TCR came from a human donor with chronic lymphocytic leukemia. Sample: PBMCs, taken at disease progression, from a patient treated with ibrutinib. CDR3 nucleotides: TGTGCCAGCAGCTTAGGGGCAGGGAACACTGAAGCTTTCTTT. It encodes CASSLGAGNTEAFF. The whole variable domain, remainder taken from reference TRBV7-2 and TRBJ1-1, is GAGVSQSPSNKVTEKGKDVELRCDPISGHTALYWYRQSLGQGLEFLIYFQGNSAPDKSGLPSDRFSAERTGGSVSTLTIQRTQQEDSAVYLCASSLGAGNTEAFFGQGTRLTVV.